This is a list of T cell receptor beta chains from one sample in a study of T cells in Graves' hyperthyroidism and ophthalmopathy. TCRdb called the multiplex PCR reads again in MiXCR, with one record for every CDR3 protein. The table shows roughly 520,000 distinct CDR3 sequences, with around 22% occurring only once. Source material: blood. These receptors were obtained from a woman in her 30s with Graves' ophthalmopathy. Each CDR3 is given without its conserved first and last residue. Fields, in order: CDR3 protein, J gene, D gene, V gene. D genes are given only for firm matches.

CDR3: ASSQGISRRDRPEAF; J: TRBJ1-1; D: TRBD1; V: TRBV3-1
CDR3: STLRGRGWDNTEAF; J: TRBJ1-1; D: -; V: TRBV29-1
CDR3: ASGTGLANTGELF; J: TRBJ2-2; D: -; V: TRBV12-5
CDR3: ATSRDFAQETQY; J: TRBJ2-5; D: -; V: TRBV15
CDR3: SVFRDRDYEQY; J: TRBJ2-7; D: TRBD1; V: TRBV29-1
CDR3: ASSLSLSSEQY; J: TRBJ2-7; D: -; V: TRBV7-3
CDR3: ASSLQGAGSNQPQH; J: TRBJ1-5; D: TRBD1; V: TRBV27
CDR3: AWSVDREETQY; J: TRBJ2-5; D: TRBD1; V: TRBV30
CDR3: ASSEERKYQETQY; J: TRBJ2-5; D: -; V: TRBV6-1
CDR3: ASSMYGNEQY; J: TRBJ2-7; D: -; V: TRBV19
CDR3: ASSEAYRGLSYEQY; J: TRBJ2-7; D: -; V: TRBV12-3/TRBV12-4
CDR3: ASQETLGGPYGYT; J: TRBJ1-2; D: -; V: TRBV10-3
CDR3: ASSSWGAHEQY; J: TRBJ2-7; D: -; V: TRBV7-9
CDR3: ASSPGLGDQPQH; J: TRBJ1-5; D: -; V: TRBV2
CDR3: ASSTGTAHYSPLH; J: TRBJ1-6; D: TRBD1; V: TRBV19